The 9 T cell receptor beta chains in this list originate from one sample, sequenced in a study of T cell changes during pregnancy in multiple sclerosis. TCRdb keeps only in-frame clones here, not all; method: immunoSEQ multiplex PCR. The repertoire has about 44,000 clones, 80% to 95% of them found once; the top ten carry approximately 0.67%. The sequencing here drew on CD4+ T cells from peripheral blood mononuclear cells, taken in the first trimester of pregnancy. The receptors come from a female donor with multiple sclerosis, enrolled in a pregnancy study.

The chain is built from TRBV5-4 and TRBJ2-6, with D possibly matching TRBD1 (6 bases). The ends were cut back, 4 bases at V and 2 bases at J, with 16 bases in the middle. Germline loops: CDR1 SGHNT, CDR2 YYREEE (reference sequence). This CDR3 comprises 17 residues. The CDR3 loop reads CASSPDPTGPGANVLTF. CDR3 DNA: TGTGCCAGCAGCCCAGACCCTACAGGGCCTGGGGCCAACGTCCTGACTTTC.

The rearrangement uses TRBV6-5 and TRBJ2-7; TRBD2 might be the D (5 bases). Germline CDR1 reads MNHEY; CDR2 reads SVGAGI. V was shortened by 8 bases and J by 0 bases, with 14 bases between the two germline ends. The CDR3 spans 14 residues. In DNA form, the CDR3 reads TGTGCCAGCTCCACCCCCGGGGACTCCTACGAGCAGTACTTC. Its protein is CASSTPGDSYEQYF.

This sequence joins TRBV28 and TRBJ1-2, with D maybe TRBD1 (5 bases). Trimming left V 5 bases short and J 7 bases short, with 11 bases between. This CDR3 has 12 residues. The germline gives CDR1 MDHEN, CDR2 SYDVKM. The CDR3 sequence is CASSPGQAGYTF. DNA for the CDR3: TGTGCCAGCAGTCCAGGGCAGGCTGGCTACACCTTC.

CDR3 loop: CASSRPGTGARTF. CDR3 in DNA: TGTGCCAGCAGCCGCCCCGGGACAGGGGCTCGAACCTTC. The genes are TRBV7-9 and TRBJ1-2; 10 bases agree with TRBD1. The germline gives CDR1 SEHNR, CDR2 FQNEAQ (reference sequence). The CDR3 consists of 13 residues. V was pared by 5 bases and J by 14 bases, with 11 bases of the junction left unmatched.

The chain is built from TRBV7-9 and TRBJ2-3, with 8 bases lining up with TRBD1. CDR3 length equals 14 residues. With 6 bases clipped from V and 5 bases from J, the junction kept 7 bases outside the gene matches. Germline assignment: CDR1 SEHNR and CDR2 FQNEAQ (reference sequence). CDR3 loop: CASSPTGARDTQYF. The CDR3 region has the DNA TGTGCCAGCAGTCCGACAGGGGCGAGAGATACGCAGTATTTT.

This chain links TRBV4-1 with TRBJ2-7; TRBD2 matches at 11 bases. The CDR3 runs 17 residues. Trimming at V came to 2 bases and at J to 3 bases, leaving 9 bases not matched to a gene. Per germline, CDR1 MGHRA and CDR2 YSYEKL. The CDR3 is CASSQFSTSGKDYEQYF. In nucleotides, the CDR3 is TGCGCCAGCAGCCAATTCTCGACTAGCGGGAAAGACTACGAGCAGTACTTC.

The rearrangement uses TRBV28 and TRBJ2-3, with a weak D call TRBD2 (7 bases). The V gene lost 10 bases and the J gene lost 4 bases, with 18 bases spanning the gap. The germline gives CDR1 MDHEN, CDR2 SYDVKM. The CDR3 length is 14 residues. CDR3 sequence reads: CANSGGGRADTQYF. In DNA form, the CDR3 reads TGTGCCAACTCTGGGGGCGGGAGAGCAGATACGCAGTATTTT.

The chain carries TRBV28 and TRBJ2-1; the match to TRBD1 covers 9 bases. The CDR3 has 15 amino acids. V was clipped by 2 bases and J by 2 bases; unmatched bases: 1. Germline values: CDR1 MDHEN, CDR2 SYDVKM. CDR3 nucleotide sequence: TGTGCCAGCAGTTTACGGGACAGGGCCTACAATGAGCAGTTCTTC. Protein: CASSLRDRAYNEQFF.

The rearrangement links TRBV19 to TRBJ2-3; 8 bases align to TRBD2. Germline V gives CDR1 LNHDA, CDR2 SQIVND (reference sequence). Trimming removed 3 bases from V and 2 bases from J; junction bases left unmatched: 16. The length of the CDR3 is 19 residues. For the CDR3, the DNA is TGTGCCAGTAGTATGGGGCGGACGGATGGGACTAGATCCACAGATACGCAGTATTTT. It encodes CASSMGRTDGTRSTDTQYF.